The 25 T cell receptor beta chains below come from one sample, sequenced in a study of T cells after yellow fever vaccination. TCRdb re-called the 5' RACE reads through MiXCR, storing one row per CDR3 protein. The table lists some 400,000 distinct CDR3 sequences, approximately 5.7% of them singletons. The sequencing used PBMCs, collected 5 days after the yellow fever booster vaccination. The receptors come from a man younger than 45 who received the YFV17D yellow fever vaccine.

There are a few counts of this clonotype. The rearrangement links TRBV20-1 to TRBJ1-1; D not certain. Germline lookup yields CDR1 DFQATT and CDR2 SNEGSKA (reference sequence). Trimming pared 6 bases from V and 4 bases from J, leaving 21 bases between. The CDR3 length is 15 residues. The chain's CDR3 is CSATADATWGTEAFF. The CDR3 nucleotides are TGCAGTGCCACCGCAGACGCGACATGGGGCACTGAAGCTTTCTTT.

This clonotype appeared many times. The V and J genes are TRBV15 and TRBJ2-3, with 8 bases fitting TRBD1. Germline assignment: CDR1 LNHNV and CDR2 YYDKDF (reference sequence). This CDR3 contains 15 residues. The V segment lost 1 base and the J segment 2 bases; nucleotides outside the gene matches: 2. The chain's CDR3 is CATSRGQGHTDTQYF. Written as DNA, the CDR3 is TGTGCCACCAGCAGAGGACAGGGGCACACAGATACGCAGTATTTT.

This clonotype turned up a few times. The rearrangement uses TRBV4-3 and TRBJ2-3, with D possibly being TRBD1 (7 bases). Trimming took off 3 bases at V and 1 base at J, with 20 bases between the two ends. Germline loops: CDR1 LGHNA, CDR2 YSLEER. The CDR3 is made up of 18 amino acids. The CDR3 DNA reads as TGCGCCAGCAGCCACCGAGGGGGCACCAGGAGGGGCACAGATACGCAGTATTTT. Protein: CASSHRGGTRRGTDTQYF.

A few counts support this clonotype. V and J are TRBV7-9 and TRBJ2-2; no definite D call. The CDR3 consists of 16 residues. Germline V gene sequence: CDR1 SEHNR, CDR2 FQNEAQ (reference sequence). V lost 1 base and J 0 bases, leaving 9 bases between the germline ends. Here the CDR3 reads CASSLVLRTNTGELFF. For the CDR3, the DNA is TGTGCCAGCAGCTTAGTTCTGCGAACGAACACCGGGGAGCTGTTTTTT.

In its sample, this clonotype was seen many times. This chain joins TRBV5-1 and TRBJ2-1, with 7 bases that match TRBD1. V lost 3 bases and J lost 8; bases outside the gene matches: 11. Germline loops: CDR1 SGHRS, CDR2 YFSETQ. This CDR3 region has 15 residues. The DNA for the CDR3 is TGCGCCAGCAGCTCCCGGACAGGCCGGTGGGATGAGCAGTTCTTC. The encoded protein is CASSSRTGRWDEQFF.

The chain couples TRBV2 to TRBJ2-3; D is unclear. V lost 6 bases and J lost 7, with 5 bases in between. This CDR3 has 10 residues. The germline gives CDR1 SNHLY, CDR2 FYNNEI. CDR3 sequence: CASSDYTQYF. The CDR3 nucleotides read TGTGCCAGCAGCGACTATACGCAGTATTTT. The complete variable domain, with remaining parts taken from reference TRBV2 and TRBJ2-3, reads EPEVTQTPSHQVTQMGQEVILRCVPISNHLYFYWYRQILGQKVEFLVSFYNNEISEKSEIFDDQFSVERPDGSNFTLKIRSTKLEDSAMYFCASSDYTQYFGPGTRLTVL.

The sample holds many counts of this clonotype. This chain joins TRBV30 and TRBJ1-5; no clear D gene. Between the trimmed V and J ends, which lost 0 bases and 7 bases, there was a span of 10 bases. This CDR3 has 13 amino acids. Germline-derived CDR1 and CDR2 are GTSNPN and SVGIG (reference sequence). For the CDR3, the DNA is TGTGCCTGGAGTGTAGAGAGATCGCAGCCCCAGCATTTT. Protein sequence: CAWSVERSQPQHF. Full variable domain (outside the CDR3, taken from reference TRBV30 and TRBJ1-5): SQTIHQWPATLVQPVGSPLSLECTVEGTSNPNLYWYRQAAGRGLQLLFYSVGIGQISSEVPQNLSASRPQDRQFILSSKKLLLSDSGFYLCAWSVERSQPQHFGDGTRLSIL.

This clonotype was recorded many times. Here the CDR3 DNA reads TGTGCCAGCAGCCAATCGCGTAACGAGCAGTACTTC. Translated, it gives CASSQSRNEQYF. The chain couples TRBV16 to TRBJ2-7; D is undetermined. The CDR3 is 12 residues long. Looked up from germline, CDR1 is KGHSY and CDR2 is FQNENV. V dropped 0 bases and J dropped 5 bases, with 5 bases sitting between them.

This clonotype was recorded at least ten times. V and J are TRBV29-1 and TRBJ2-2; the match to TRBD1 covers 10 bases. Trimming took 7 bases from V and 4 from J; bases not matched to a gene: 9. The CDR3 is 15 amino acids. CDR1 SQVTM and CDR2 ANQGSEA come from the germline V gene. CDR3 residues: CSALPDRGGTGELFF. The CDR3 DNA follows: TGCAGCGCCCTCCCGGACAGGGGGGGCACCGGGGAGCTGTTTTTT.

The table lists this clonotype with many counts. V gene TRBV5-1 combines with J gene TRBJ2-6, with 9 bases matching TRBD1. The germline V gene has CDR1 SGHRS and CDR2 YFSETQ. V was clipped by 2 bases and J by 3 bases; unmatched bases: 6. The CDR3 has 17 amino acids. The CDR3 loop reads CASSFGTGQNGANVLTF. As DNA, the CDR3 is TGCGCCAGCAGCTTTGGGACAGGGCAGAATGGGGCCAACGTCCTGACTTTC.

The chain couples TRBV20-1 to TRBJ2-3; 8 bases fit TRBD1. This CDR3 region has 14 residues. From germline, CDR1 is DFQATT and CDR2 SNEGSKA (reference sequence). Germline trimming cut 3 bases from V and 2 bases from J; bases unmatched to any gene: 4. The CDR3 here is CSASGTGYTDTQYF. The CDR3 region has the DNA TGCAGTGCTAGTGGGACAGGCTACACAGATACGCAGTATTTT.

This clonotype was counted only a few times. The chain has TRBV25-1 and TRBJ1-6; D is possibly TRBD1 (6 bases). The germline V and J ends were trimmed by 2 bases and 5 bases, with 10 bases remaining between them. This CDR3 region has 15 residues. Germline assignment: CDR1 MGHDK and CDR2 SYGVNS. The CDR3 protein is CASSETGPNNSPLHF. As DNA, the CDR3 is TGTGCCAGCAGTGAAACAGGGCCAAATAATTCACCCCTCCACTTT.

This clonotype was detected only a few times. J is TRBJ2-3 and V is TRBV7-2; D perhaps matches TRBD2 (6 bases). There are 14 residues in the CDR3. Germline CDR1 SGHTA, CDR2 FQGNSA. V lost 1 base, J lost 14 bases, and 19 bases lay in between. CDR3 amino acids: CASSLDDSSRGRYF. DNA of the CDR3: TGTGCCAGCAGCTTAGATGATAGTTCTCGGGGGAGGTATTTT.

The chain links TRBV12-3 or TRBV12-4 to TRBJ2-2, with a possible D match to TRBD2 (6 bases). This CDR3 is built from 14 residues. Trimming took 7 bases from V and 5 from J, leaving 14 bases between them. This CDR3 is CASTLGGFTGELFF. The DNA of the CDR3 is TGTGCCAGCACTCTCGGGGGATTTACCGGGGAGCTGTTTTTT.

In its sample, this clonotype was seen many times. The rearrangement joins TRBV6-1 to TRBJ2-6, with no clear D. The germline V gene encodes CDR1 MNHNS and CDR2 SASEGT. There are 16 residues in the CDR3. Trimming stripped 6 bases from V and 0 bases from J, with 12 bases between. The CDR3 sequence is CASSRTGSSGANVLTF. CDR3 DNA: TGTGCCAGCAGCCGGACGGGTAGCTCTGGGGCCAACGTCCTGACTTTC.

This clonotype was seen a few times. The rearrangement links TRBV20-1 to TRBJ2-3, with 12 bases aligning to TRBD2. Germline values: CDR1 DFQATT, CDR2 SNEGSKA (reference sequence). This CDR3 contains 16 residues. V dropped 0 bases and J dropped 5; count of bases not matched to a gene: 6. The CDR3 spells CSARDPTSGSGDTQYF. DNA for the CDR3: TGCAGTGCTAGAGATCCGACTAGCGGGAGCGGAGATACGCAGTATTTT.

V and J are TRBV24-1 and TRBJ2-1; the D gene is possibly TRBD2 (5 bases). Per germline, CDR1 KGHDR and CDR2 SFDVKD. The CDR3 has 15 amino acids. The V gene lost 5 bases and the J gene lost 3 bases, with 13 bases spanning the gap. The CDR3 bases are TGTGCCACCAGTGCACCTTCGGGGATCTACAATGAGCAGTTCTTC. This translates into CATSAPSGIYNEQFF.

This clonotype was detected many times. The V and J genes are TRBV7-2 and TRBJ2-7; D is unclear. Per the germline V gene, CDR1 is SGHTA and CDR2 is FQGNSA. The CDR3 is 14 amino acids. V was clipped by 5 bases and J by 3 bases, with 14 bases between them. The chain's CDR3 is CASSTTSSYYEQYF. In DNA form, the CDR3 reads TGTGCCAGCAGCACCACGAGTTCCTACTACGAGCAGTACTTC.

This clonotype was observed a handful of times. The J gene is TRBJ2-1, the V gene TRBV30; no definite D call. CDR3 size: 11 residues. The V gene's germline CDR1 is GTSNPN and CDR2 SVGIG (reference sequence). V gave up 3 bases and J gave up 6 bases, with 6 bases separating them. In DNA form, the CDR3 reads TGTGCCTGGAGCCATGTCAATGAGCAGTTCTTC. Protein sequence: CAWSHVNEQFF.

This clonotype turned up a few times. V usage is TRBV5-5 and J usage is TRBJ2-7; TRBD2 matches 9 bases. CDR1 and CDR2 from the germline V gene are SGHKS and YYEKEE (reference sequence). CDR3 size: 18 residues. Germline trimming cut 2 bases from V and 6 bases from J; bases unmatched to any gene: 18. The CDR3 region has the DNA TGTGCCAGCAGCTTCTCGCCGCTCGGGACTGGCGGGAGGGGCGAGCAGTACTTC. This codes for CASSFSPLGTGGRGEQYF.

This clonotype appeared many times. The CDR3 DNA reads as TGTGCCAGCAGTTTCGCGTCAAGGGATGAGCAGTTCTTC. Its protein product is CASSFASRDEQFF. The V call is TRBV6-2 or TRBV6-3, the J call TRBJ2-1; no clear D gene. Trimming cost V 4 bases and J 8 bases, with 12 bases left between them. Germline loops: CDR1 MNHEY, CDR2 SVGEGT. The CDR3 contains 13 residues.

This clonotype turned up a few times. The chain uses TRBV5-1 and TRBJ2-5; D unresolved. Trimming cost V 0 bases and J 3 bases, with 15 bases left between them. The CDR3 loop spans 16 amino acids. The germline CDR1 and CDR2 sequences are SGHRS and YFSETQ. The CDR3: CASSLGGVGVEETQYF. The CDR3 DNA follows: TGCGCCAGCAGCTTGGGTGGCGTTGGGGTGGAAGAGACCCAGTACTTC.

This clonotype was recorded many times. The gene calls are TRBV6-5 and TRBJ2-2, with 11 bases lining up with TRBD2. This CDR3 has 21 residues. Germline CDR1 MNHEY, CDR2 SVGAGI. The V segment lost 6 bases and the J segment 0 bases; nucleotides outside the gene matches: 18. The chain's CDR3 is CASRSGRLTSGTNANTGELFF. CDR3 nucleotide sequence: TGTGCCAGCAGATCAGGACGCCTGACTAGCGGGACAAACGCGAACACCGGGGAGCTGTTTTTT.

This clonotype was counted many times. The CDR3 sequence is CASSLASGSEQYF. CDR3 sequence (DNA): TGTGCCAGCAGCCTGGCGTCGGGATCCGAGCAGTACTTC. The rearrangement joins TRBV7-9 to TRBJ2-7, with D possibly matching TRBD2 (5 bases). This CDR3 is 13 amino acids long. V lost 5 bases to trimming and J lost 6 bases, with 14 bases between them. Germline lookup yields CDR1 SEHNR and CDR2 FQNEAQ (reference sequence).

This clonotype was detected ten times or more. The chain recombines TRBV7-2 with TRBJ1-2, with 7 bases aligning to TRBD1. The CDR3 consists of 13 residues. CDR1 is SGHTA, CDR2 FQGNSA, per germline. With V trimmed by 2 bases and J by 7 bases, 4 bases remained unmatched. The CDR3: CASSLNRGSGYTF. The CDR3 DNA follows: TGTGCCAGCAGCTTAAACAGGGGAAGTGGCTACACCTTC.